These 19 T cell receptor beta chains originate from one sample sequenced in a study of T cell changes during pregnancy in multiple sclerosis. Method: immunoSEQ multiplex PCR; TCRdb's copy keeps in-frame clones and lacks some. The table records just over 20,000 clones, around nine tenths of them present only once. The specimen was CD8+ T cells from peripheral blood mononuclear cells, collected in the second trimester of pregnancy. The source of these receptors is a female donor in good health, enrolled as a control in a pregnancy study.

The genes are TRBV4-1 and TRBJ2-5; no clear D. This CDR3 comprises 13 residues. Germline assignment: CDR1 MGHRA and CDR2 YSYEKL. V was shortened by 0 bases and J by 12 bases, with 14 bases between the two germline ends. CDR3 amino acids: CASSQESVNPEYF. CDR3 coding DNA: TGCGCCAGCAGCCAAGAGTCCGTTAATCCCGAGTACTTC.

The CDR3 loop reads CASSVTSGSSSYEQYF. The CDR3 nucleotides are TGTGCCAGCAGCGTAACTAGCGGGTCCTCCTCCTACGAGCAGTACTTC. The chain has TRBV9 and TRBJ2-7, with 9 bases lining up with TRBD2. This CDR3 is 16 amino acids long. Trimming took 1 base from V and 0 from J; bases not matched to a gene: 5. Germline V gene data show CDR1 as SGDLS and CDR2 as YYNGEE.

The CDR3 nucleotides are TGTGCCAGCAGCTTAAGGTTTGGACTAGCGGACTCCTACGAGCAGTACTTC. This codes for CASSLRFGLADSYEQYF. The V and J genes are TRBV11-3 and TRBJ2-7; 10 bases fit TRBD2. The CDR3 totals 17 residues. Germline assignment: CDR1 SGHNT and CDR2 YENEEA. Germline trimming cut 2 bases from V and 0 bases from J; bases unmatched to any gene: 7.

The V and J genes are TRBV6-5 and TRBJ1-1, with D possibly matching TRBD1 (6 bases). Trimming pared 7 bases from V and 5 bases from J, leaving 11 bases between. The length of the CDR3 is 12 residues. Germline V gene data show CDR1 as MNHEY and CDR2 as SVGAGI. CDR3 sequence: CASKIGGTEAFF. The CDR3 coding sequence is TGTGCCAGCAAGATAGGGGGAACTGAAGCTTTCTTT.

V and J are TRBV7-9 and TRBJ1-6; 10 bases match TRBD1. CDR3 length equals 15 residues. The germline V gene encodes CDR1 SEHNR and CDR2 FQNEAQ (reference sequence). V shed 5 bases, J shed 7 bases, and the junction held 5 bases outside the gene matches. CDR3 protein: CASSRRTGGNSPLHF. The CDR3 bases are TGTGCCAGCAGCCGAAGGACAGGGGGAAATTCACCCCTCCACTTT.

The genes are TRBV28 and TRBJ2-7; TRBD2 matches 8 bases. The CDR3 consists of 13 residues. The germline CDR1 and CDR2 sequences are MDHEN and SYDVKM. V shed 6 bases and J 0 bases; nucleotides not matched to a gene: 1. CDR3 in DNA: TGTGCCAGCAGAAGCGGGAGCTCCTACGAGCAGTACTTC. Translated, it gives CASRSGSSYEQYF.

This chain links TRBV7-9 with TRBJ2-2; 9 bases agree with TRBD2. The CDR3 has 15 amino acids. Germline CDR1 reads SEHNR; CDR2 reads FQNEAQ (reference sequence). V dropped 3 bases and J dropped 6; count of bases not matched to a gene: 5. This CDR3 reads CASSFPREGPGELFF. DNA of the CDR3: TGTGCCAGCAGCTTTCCGCGGGAGGGCCCCGGGGAGCTGTTTTTT.

The rearrangement uses TRBV18 and TRBJ1-1, with D hard to call. V was clipped by 5 bases and J by 5 bases, with 9 bases between them. Germline CDR1 KGHSH, CDR2 LQKENI. The CDR3 contains 12 residues. In DNA, the CDR3 is TGTGCCAGCTCAACCATAGAAACTGAAGCTTTCTTT. This codes for CASSTIETEAFF.

The V gene is TRBV7-3, the J gene TRBJ2-1, with 7 nucleotides matching TRBD2. V lost 0 bases, J lost 7 bases, and 6 bases stayed unmatched. The CDR3 has 15 amino acids. Germline V gene data show CDR1 as SGHTA and CDR2 as FQGTGA. The CDR3 nucleotides are TGTGCCAGCAGCTTAACGTTAGCGGGTAGGAATGAGCAGTTCTTC. Amino acids: CASSLTLAGRNEQFF.

This rearrangement joins TRBV13 to TRBJ2-5, with TRBD2 identical over 7 bases. This CDR3 has 14 residues. V lost 1 base to trimming and J lost 5 bases; unmatched junction nucleotides: 4. Germline V lookup: CDR1 PRHDT, CDR2 FYEKMQ (reference sequence). The CDR3 sequence is CASSLASGVETQYF. The CDR3 DNA reads as TGTGCCAGCAGCTTAGCTAGCGGTGTGGAGACCCAGTACTTC.

The chain recombines TRBV10-3 with TRBJ1-4; 8 positions match TRBD1. The CDR3 spans 16 residues. Trimming removed 4 bases from V and 1 base from J; junction bases left unmatched: 5. The V gene's germline CDR1 is ENHRY and CDR2 SYGVKD. The CDR3 reads CAISGAGGLTNEKLFF. The CDR3 DNA sequence: TGTGCCATCAGTGGTGCAGGGGGCCTAACTAATGAAAAACTGTTTTTT.

This clone occurred once. The V and J genes are TRBV5-1 and TRBJ2-7; 7 bases are a match to TRBD1. CDR1 and CDR2 (germline): SGHRS, YFSETQ. The J segment lost 3 bases and the V segment lost 2 bases, leaving 5 bases of the junction unmatched. The CDR3 consists of 14 residues. Written as DNA, the CDR3 is TGCGCCAGCAGCTTACCTCAGGGGGACTACGAGCAGTACTTC. It specifies CASSLPQGDYEQYF.

The V call is TRBV4-2, the J call TRBJ1-4, with D possibly being TRBD1 (5 bases). V was clipped by 4 bases and J by 3 bases, with 9 bases between them. Germline V gene sequence: CDR1 LGHNA, CDR2 YNFKEQ. The CDR3 is 14 residues long. CDR3 amino acids: CASSPGTANEKLFF. DNA for the CDR3: TGTGCCAGCAGCCCCGGGACTGCTAATGAAAAACTGTTTTTT.

This clone was seen a single time. The V call is TRBV5-4, the J call TRBJ2-7, with D unresolved. The CDR3 is made up of 13 amino acids. Looked up from germline, CDR1 is SGHNT and CDR2 is YYREEE (reference sequence). V lost 4 bases to trimming and J lost 0 bases, with 8 bases between them. Here the CDR3 DNA reads TGTGCCAGCAGCCTGTCGAGCTCCTACGAGCAGTACTTC. Translation: CASSLSSSYEQYF.

The chain employs TRBV6-6 and TRBJ2-1; weak D call: TRBD1 (6 bases). V shed 4 bases and J shed 7 bases, with 11 bases lying between them. Germline lookup yields CDR1 MNHNY and CDR2 SVGAGI (reference sequence). The CDR3 totals 13 residues. The CDR3 nucleotides read TGTGCCAGCAGTTTCAACAGGGAGAATGAGCAGTTCTTC. Translation: CASSFNRENEQFF.

The chain has TRBV7-9 and TRBJ2-3, with 8 nucleotides matching TRBD2. The CDR3 runs to 15 residues. Germline V gene data show CDR1 as SEHNR and CDR2 as FQNEAQ (reference sequence). V was pared by 5 bases and J by 0 bases, with 4 bases of the junction left unmatched. The CDR3 spells CASSPSGLSTDTQYF. The CDR3 nucleotides read TGTGCCAGCAGCCCTAGCGGGTTAAGCACAGATACGCAGTATTTT.

This sequence joins TRBV5-1 and TRBJ1-2; a possible D gene is TRBD1 (6 bases). This CDR3 has 11 amino acids. The V gene lost 6 bases and the J gene lost 3 bases, with 6 bases spanning the gap. Germline V gene data show CDR1 as SGHRS and CDR2 as YFSETQ. Here the CDR3 reads CASKGDYGYTF. The CDR3, as DNA: TGCGCCAGCAAGGGGGACTATGGCTACACCTTC.

The genes are TRBV10-3 and TRBJ2-7, with D hard to call. Germline V gives CDR1 ENHRY, CDR2 SYGVKD. This CDR3 has 15 residues. V was pared by 3 bases and J by 3 bases, with 15 bases between. The CDR3 DNA follows: TGTGCCATCAGTGACGGGTCGAGAGCGAACTACGAGCAGTACTTC. Its translation: CAISDGSRANYEQYF.

The chain links TRBV19 to TRBJ2-1, with D uncertain. The CDR3 has 14 amino acids. V was trimmed by 7 bases and J by 6 bases, leaving 16 bases between them. Germline CDR1 reads LNHDA; CDR2 reads SQIVND (reference sequence). The CDR3 region is CASILVPKPNEQFF. DNA for the CDR3: TGTGCCAGTATTTTAGTTCCCAAGCCCAATGAGCAGTTCTTC. Full variable domain (outside the CDR3, taken from reference TRBV19 and TRBJ2-1): DGGITQSPKYLFRKEGQNVTLSCEQNLNHDAMYWYRQDPGQGLRLIYYSQIVNDFQKGDIAEGYSVSREKKESFPLTVTSAQKNPTAFYLCASILVPKPNEQFFGPGTRLTVL.